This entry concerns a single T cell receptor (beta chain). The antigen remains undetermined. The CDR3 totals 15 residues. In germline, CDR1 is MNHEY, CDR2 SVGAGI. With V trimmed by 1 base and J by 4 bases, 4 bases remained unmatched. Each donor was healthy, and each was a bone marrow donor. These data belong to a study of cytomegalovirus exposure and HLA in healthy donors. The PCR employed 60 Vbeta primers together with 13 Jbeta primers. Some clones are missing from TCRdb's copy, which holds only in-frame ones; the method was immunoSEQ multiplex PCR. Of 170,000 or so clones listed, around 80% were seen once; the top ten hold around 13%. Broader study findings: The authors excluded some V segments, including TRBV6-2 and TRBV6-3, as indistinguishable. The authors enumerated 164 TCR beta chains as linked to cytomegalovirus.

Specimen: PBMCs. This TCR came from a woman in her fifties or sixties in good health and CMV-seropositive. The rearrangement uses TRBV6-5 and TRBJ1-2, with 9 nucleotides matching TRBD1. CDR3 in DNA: TGTGCCAGCAGTTACTGGACAGGGGAAAGCTATGGCTACACCTTC. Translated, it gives CASSYWTGESYGYTF.